The T cell receptor beta chain under discussion was sequenced for a study of cytomegalovirus exposure and HLA in healthy donors. Both 60 Vbeta primers and 13 Jbeta primers went into the PCR. The repertoire was sequenced with immunoSEQ multiplex PCR; TCRdb's copy has only in-frame clones and lacks some. The profile shows 130,000 to 150,000 clones, 60% to 80% of them singletons. Regarding this clone: Its specificity is not known.

Study results and limitations: The productive fraction for most TCR beta V segments was about 90% or about 30% in an earlier analysis.

Material for sequencing was PBMCs. The TCR was taken from a middle-aged woman in good health and CMV-seropositive.

CDR3 DNA: TGTGCCAGCAGGGACACGGAGAACACTGAAGCTTTCTTT. Residues: CASRDTENTEAFF. The V call is TRBV2, the J call TRBJ1-1; D might be TRBD1 (5 bases). The CDR3 sequence is 13 residues long. Germline CDR1 and CDR2: SNHLY and FYNNEI. The V and J ends lost 6 bases and 1 base respectively, with 9 bases between them.